The rows below give T cell receptor beta chains drawn from one sample of a study of shared clonotypes between healthy human individuals. Some clones are missing from TCRdb's copy, which holds only in-frame ones; the method was immunoSEQ multiplex PCR. The sample lists about 2.3 million clones, under 95% seen once, with more than 0.35% in the top ten. The sample taken for sequencing was naive CD4+ T cells from PBMCs. The receptor source for this set is a young man in good health. Some clones in this sample may be carry-over from other donors' samples. Each CDR3 is given with its conserved first and last residue. A D gene is named only where the DNA matches it firmly. Size tells how often a clone was seen (once, few, many) or the class of an expanded clone, and some rows leave it out.

abundance,j_gene,d_gene,v_gene,CDR3aa,CDR3nt
-,TRBJ1-4,TRBD1,TRBV30,CAWSVGDREFEKLFF,TGTGCCTGGAGTGTTGGAGACAGGGAGTTTGAAAAACTGTTTTTT
-,TRBJ2-1,-,TRBV12-2,CASRLAWGEGPLYNEQFF,TGTGCAAGTCGCTTAGCGTGGGGCGAGGGTCCCCTCTACAATGAGCAGTTCTTC
-,TRBJ1-2,TRBD1,TRBV6-6,CASSYPDRGNYGYTF,TGTGCCAGCAGTTACCCGGACAGGGGGAACTATGGCTACACCTTC
-,TRBJ1-4,-,TRBV5-1,CASSLGTLNEKLFF,TGCGCCAGCAGCTTGGGGACCCTTAATGAAAAACTGTTTTTT
-,TRBJ2-7,-,TRBV19,CASSDPRGGSYEQYF,TGTGCCAGTAGTGATCCCAGGGGAGGGTCCTACGAGCAGTACTTC
-,TRBJ1-1,-,TRBV5-1,CASSLRGTEAFF,TGCGCCAGCAGCCTTCGGGGCACTGAAGCTTTCTTT
-,TRBJ1-5,TRBD1,TRBV19,CASSPLTGTGFGQPQHF,TGTGCCAGTAGTCCCCTTACCGGGACAGGGTTTGGGCAGCCCCAGCATTTT
-,TRBJ1-1,-,TRBV5-1,CASSYAMITEAFF,TGCGCCAGCAGTTATGCTATGATCACTGAAGCTTTCTTT
once,TRBJ2-1,TRBD1,TRBV19,CASSLPGQLGSYNEQFF,TGTGCCAGTAGTCTCCCGGGACAGCTAGGCTCCTACAATGAGCAGTTCTTC
-,TRBJ2-1,TRBD2,TRBV30,CAWSVLGDSGGYNEQFF,TGTGCCTGGAGTGTACTAGGAGATTCGGGAGGCTACAATGAGCAGTTCTTC
-,TRBJ2-6,TRBD1,TRBV7-3,CASSPTRQGSGANVLTF,TGTGCCAGCAGCCCTACCCGACAGGGATCTGGGGCCAACGTCCTGACTTTC
-,TRBJ2-2,TRBD1,TRBV5-1,CASSGQGPGELFF,TGCGCCAGCAGCGGACAGGGTCCCGGGGAGCTGTTTTTT
-,TRBJ2-2,-,TRBV9,CASSQGGLHTGELFF,TGTGCCAGCAGCCAGGGGGGGCTTCACACCGGGGAGCTGTTTTTT